This TCR beta chain was identified during a study of shared clonotypes between healthy human individuals (dated by TCRdb to 2018 to 2021). About the investigation overall: The cohort comprised two women and a few men aged 18 to 49 years. For each donor, CD4 naive and CD4 memory were each given three plates, CD8 naive was given two plates, and CD8 memory was given one plate. To estimate repertoire size and how much clonotypes are shared between individuals, the study performed deep sequencing of blood TCR repertoires from 4 to 6 healthy adults. Libraries were prepared and TCR repertoires were sequenced by different laboratories using diverse techniques, in order to increase sequencing depth and limit assay-specific biases. Between about 0.94 and 8.9 billion PBMCs per donor were obtained by leukapheresis. What the research found in general, with its limitations: Based on pairwise subsampling, the degree of clonotype sharing among donors was expected to be affected by sequencing depth. Sampling was limited to blood, and TCR repertoires in tissue likely differ from TCR repertoires in blood. Estimated clonotype richness was generally larger for naive than for memory subsets. Clonotypes shared by all four sorted-subset donors showed higher generation probabilities than non-shared clonotypes. Even with the large sequencing depth, rarefaction of the sorted-subset datasets indicated that sequencing was incomplete. Sharing across four donors was observed for around 5% of naive CD4, 3% to 3.5% of naive CD8, 2% to 2.5% of memory CD4, and over 0.3% of memory CD8 clonotypes. Because the study included a small number of donors, the genetic and exposure-history diversity represented was limited.

Including the terminal cysteine and phenylalanine, the CDR3 comprises 16 residues. Left in the record is the CDR3 DNA by itself, 48 bases read in frame from the first base. V lost 5 bases and J lost 5 bases, and the count of bases not matched to a germline gene is 12. CDR1 MNHNY and CDR2 SVGAGI are derived from the germline V gene (reference sequence). For this clone: Its target antigen remains unknown. No much larger clonotype is one base removed from it; base qualities were not supplied.

Healthy HIV-negative adults with no recently reported acute infections or vaccinations were included as donors. All donors were Caucasian adults living in Nashville, Tennessee, USA. CD4+ T cells were enriched by magnetic negative selection, after which naive cells were positively selected on CD45RA and the negative fraction was taken as the memory subset. Blood was collected by leukapheresis, and PBMCs were isolated by Ficoll-Histopaque density gradient centrifugation and then cryopreserved in liquid nitrogen vapor phase. Analytical flow cytometry was used to check the purity and quantity of each magnetically sorted T cell population. From each sorted fraction, genomic DNA was isolated and quantified by UV absorbance on a Nanodrop 2000c. TCR CDR3 regions were amplified from genomic DNA by multiplex PCR using the deep immunoSEQ assay. Genomic DNA extracted from each cell subset was distributed evenly over all wells of several immunoSEQ 96-well plates, and each plate served as one replicate. For sorted subsets, around 0.2 ug genomic DNA, equal to about 30,000 T cell genomes, was loaded into each replicate PCR. The purified libraries were quantified using a Qubit 3.0 fluorometer, sized with a Bioanalyzer 2100, and then quantified again using the KAPA Library Quantification kit. A separate single-read 150-cycle Illumina NextSeq 550 flow cell was used to sequence each immunoSEQ 96-well plate. The original methods were these. The immunoSEQ output contained only junctional sequences without quality scores, so filtering could not match that applied to full-length reads. Sequences were annotated with PyIR, a Python wrapper for IgBLAST v1.9, using IMGT germline references to assign V/J genes and CDR3. Reads with weak V/J assignments (E-value above 1e-6), missing CDR3, stop codons, out-of-frame junctions, or ambiguous translated residues were removed. A V3J clonotype was defined by an identical inferred V gene, J gene, and CDR3 amino acid sequence. The percentage overlap between two repertoires was calculated by dividing the number of shared unique clonotypes by the size of the smaller repertoire. Repertoire richness was assessed with RTK rarefaction, the Chao1 estimator, and Recon v2.1 estimates of unobserved clonotypes. Generation probabilities were computed with OLGA for all TCRbeta clonotypes obtained by the gDNA method from a handful of donors. The table comes from immuneACCESS by way of TCRdb, which keeps in-frame sequences with V and J called. Part of the clones is missing from these tables; in studies checked, under half for an unresolved V gene and the rest for unknown reasons. The V and J calls and the clone size are those of that table, but D and trimming were determined from the DNA. In this sample the table shows more than 850,000 clones, 78% of which occur a single time. 0.4% to 0.55% of the sample is taken by the ten largest.

This TCR came from a man between 18 and 29 years old in good health. Some clones in this sample may be carry-over from other donors' samples. This chain joins TRBV6-6 to TRBJ2-1, with 7 bases matching TRBD2. Sequencing was done on a sample of memory CD4+ T cells from PBMCs. The cell subset or site tag for this specimen amounts to: CD45RA-negative fraction. The nucleotide sequence is given as TGTGCCAGCAGTCCCCCCGGGCTAGCGGTAAACAATGAGCAGTTCTTC. Translated, this is CASSPPGLAVNNEQFF.